These 20 T cell receptor beta chains share one sample of origin, sequenced in a study of blood T cells in healthy people across ages. Together with a sample-barcoded 5' primer, a J-beta primer mix was included in a second PCR lasting roughly 6 to 12 cycles. Each CDR3 protein gets one entry after TCRdb re-called the 5' RACE reads with MiXCR. The sample records under 1,000,000 distinct CDR3 sequences, about 46% being singletons. The material sequenced was blood. These receptors originate from a man older than 75 in good health.

This rearrangement joins TRBV4-3 to TRBJ2-6; unclear D gene. Germline V gene lookup returns CDR1 LGHNA and CDR2 YSLEER. Trimming removed 0 bases from V and 4 bases from J, with 10 bases in between. CDR3 size: 16 residues. The DNA of the CDR3 is TGCGCCAGCAGCCAAGATGTTGGTTTGGGGGCCAACGTCCTGACTTTC. It yields the protein CASSQDVGLGANVLTF.

CDR3 nucleotide sequence: TGCAGCGTTGCGGCAGGACAACACATATCAGATACGCAGTATTTT. Its protein is CSVAAGQHISDTQYF. The chain uses TRBV29-1 and TRBJ2-3, with D perhaps TRBD1 (5 bases). The CDR3 runs to 15 residues. V dropped 4 bases and J dropped 4 bases, with 18 bases sitting between them. Germline V CDR1 and CDR2: SQVTM, ANQGSEA.

This chain connects TRBV7-9 to TRBJ2-5; possible D gene TRBD1, 5 bases. The DNA end is a closer match to TRBJ2-7, so the J assignment may be wrong. Germline CDR1 reads SEHNR; CDR2 reads FQNEAQ (reference sequence). The CDR3 sequence is 14 residues long. The CDR3 coding sequence is TGTGCCAGCAGCTTAGGGGGCAGGATTGTCGAGCAGTACTTC. Amino acid sequence: CASSLGGRIVEQYF.

This clonotype was picked up a small number of times. The CDR3 protein is CASSPGMRETQYF. The CDR3 bases are TGTGCCAGCAGCCCGGGTATGCGGGAGACCCAGTACTTC. The J gene is TRBJ2-5, the V gene TRBV7-9; D remains unclear. Germline loops: CDR1 SEHNR, CDR2 FQNEAQ (reference sequence). V dropped 5 bases and J dropped 5 bases, with 12 bases sitting between them. The CDR3 length is 13 residues.

This clonotype was observed a handful of times. The chain joins TRBV27 to TRBJ2-3; D is undetermined. The length of the CDR3 is 14 residues. The germline gives CDR1 MNHEY, CDR2 SMNVEV (reference sequence). Trimming took off 5 bases at V and 3 bases at J, with 12 bases between the two ends. Written as DNA, the CDR3 is TGTGCCAGCAGTCCCTCTAGGGTTACAGATACGCAGTATTTT. This sequence encodes CASSPSRVTDTQYF.

This chain connects TRBV5-1 to TRBJ2-1, with D maybe TRBD1 (6 bases). The V gene lost 4 bases and the J gene lost 5 bases, with 13 bases spanning the gap. The CDR3 consists of 14 residues. Germline V gene lookup returns CDR1 SGHRS and CDR2 YFSETQ. In DNA, the CDR3 is TGCGCCAGCAGCCCAGGGGTATCCCACAATGAGCAGTTCTTC. Protein product: CASSPGVSHNEQFF.

The chain employs TRBV29-1 and TRBJ2-1; the D gene is possibly TRBD1 (6 bases). The CDR3 consists of 19 residues. Per germline, CDR1 SQVTM and CDR2 ANQGSEA. Trimming stripped 7 bases from V and 7 bases from J, with 35 bases between. In DNA, the CDR3 is TGCAGCGCCTTACCACCCGGGACAAAGGTGCTACGGAGGAGAAATGAGCAGTTCTTC. This encodes CSALPPGTKVLRRRNEQFF.

This rearrangement joins TRBV7-9 to TRBJ2-1, with D unclear. V was clipped by 5 bases and J by 9 bases, with 8 bases between them. The CDR3 runs 11 residues. The germline CDR1 and CDR2 sequences are SEHNR and FQNEAQ (reference sequence). CDR3 loop: CASSLVAEQFF. For the CDR3, the DNA is TGTGCCAGCAGCCTCGTCGCTGAGCAGTTCTTC. Based on the CDR3 plus reference TRBV7-9 and TRBJ2-1, the full variable domain is DTGVSQNPRHKITKRGQNVTFRCDPISEHNRLYWYRQTLGQGPEFLTYFQNEAQLEKSRLLSDRFSAERPKGSFSTLEIQRTEQGDSAMYLCASSLVAEQFFGPGTRLTVL.

This clonotype has at least ten counts. The rearrangement uses TRBV20-1 and TRBJ2-7, with 11 bases fitting TRBD1. Germline V gives CDR1 DFQATT, CDR2 SNEGSKA (reference sequence). The CDR3 is 15 residues long. V lost 6 bases and J lost 5; bases outside the gene matches: 12. The CDR3 region is CSALSSGQGGHEQYF. The CDR3 coding sequence is TGCAGTGCCCTCAGTTCGGGACAGGGGGGACACGAGCAGTACTTC.

The chain combines TRBV20-1 with TRBJ2-7, with a possible D match to TRBD1 (7 bases). The CDR3 loop spans 14 amino acids. Germline V gives CDR1 DFQATT, CDR2 SNEGSKA (reference sequence). The V gene lost 7 bases and the J gene lost 4 bases, with 20 bases spanning the gap. As DNA, the CDR3 is TGCAGTGGCGAACAGGGGACTCCGGGATACGAGCAGTACTTC. It translates to CSGEQGTPGYEQYF.

The chain links TRBV15 to TRBJ2-6; 11 bases map to TRBD1. CDR3 length: 20 residues. The germline V gene has CDR1 LNHNV and CDR2 YYDKDF (reference sequence). After removal of 5 bases from V and 2 bases from J, the junction contained 14 bases not matched to a gene. The CDR3 nucleotides are TGTGCCACCAGCGGGGATCACTGGACAGGGGGCACAGCTGGGGCCAACGTCCTGACTTTC. It encodes CATSGDHWTGGTAGANVLTF.

This clonotype was detected many times. The chain joins TRBV15 to TRBJ2-1; D is unclear. The CDR3 extends over 11 amino acids. V lost 3 bases and J 6 bases, leaving 3 bases between the germline ends. The germline gives CDR1 LNHNV, CDR2 YYDKDF (reference sequence). The CDR3 sequence: CATSRVNEQFF. CDR3 DNA: TGTGCCACCAGCAGGGTCAATGAGCAGTTCTTC.

The rearrangement joins TRBV20-1 to TRBJ1-6, with D possibly TRBD1 on 5 matching bases. The CDR3 runs to 14 residues. Germline V gene sequence: CDR1 DFQATT, CDR2 SNEGSKA (reference sequence). V lost 3 bases, J lost 3 bases, and 9 bases lay in between. CDR3 DNA sequence: TGCAGTGCTAGCCAGGGCGGCTATAATTCACCCCTCCACTTT. Translation gives CSASQGGYNSPLHF.

This chain links TRBV27 with TRBJ1-4; D might be TRBD1 (5 bases). This CDR3 has 14 amino acids. V was shortened by 4 bases and J by 4 bases, with 10 bases between the two germline ends. The germline V gene encodes CDR1 MNHEY and CDR2 SMNVEV (reference sequence). The CDR3 region has the DNA TGTGCCAGCAGTTCGGGACTGAGTAATGAAAAACTGTTTTTT. It specifies CASSSGLSNEKLFF.

This clonotype has a count of ten or more. The chain employs TRBV25-1 and TRBJ1-2, with unresolved D. Germline V gene sequence: CDR1 MGHDK, CDR2 SYGVNS. This CDR3 has 12 residues. V shed 1 base and J shed 6 bases, with 6 bases lying between them. In DNA, the CDR3 is TGTGCCAGCAGTGAATGGAAGAATGGCTACACCTTC. Encoded protein: CASSEWKNGYTF.

J is TRBJ2-1 and V is TRBV12-3 or TRBV12-4; D possibly matches TRBD1 or TRBD2 (5 bases each). Trimming pared 3 bases from V and 7 bases from J, leaving 16 bases between. The CDR3 runs 15 residues. The CDR3 DNA is TGTGCCAGCAGTTTCCTGCAGGGAGCCCTAAATGAGCAGTTCTTC. Protein product: CASSFLQGALNEQFF.

This clonotype appeared a few times. This chain links TRBV13 with TRBJ2-5; possible D gene TRBD2, 6 bases. Germline V gives CDR1 PRHDT, CDR2 FYEKMQ (reference sequence). The CDR3 length is 15 residues. Between the trimmed V and J ends, which lost 5 bases and 5 bases, there was a span of 18 bases. CDR3 in DNA: TGTGCCAGCAGCAGTAGGGCGGGACGGATGGAGACCCAGTACTTC. Translating gives CASSSRAGRMETQYF.

This clonotype was counted between two and nine times. The chain recombines TRBV6-2 or TRBV6-3 with TRBJ2-5, with D possibly being TRBD1 (6 bases). Germline CDR1 MNHEY, CDR2 SVGEGT. Deletions cut 7 bases from V and 11 bases from J, with 17 bases between. The CDR3 runs 12 residues. CDR3 sequence reads: CASKGGIHEQYF. For the CDR3, the DNA is TGTGCCAGCAAAGGGGGTATCCATGAGCAGTACTTC.

The rearrangement uses TRBV25-1 and TRBJ2-2; the D is unclear. The CDR3 runs to 12 residues. V was trimmed by 7 bases and J by 1 base, leaving 4 bases between them. Germline V gives CDR1 MGHDK, CDR2 SYGVNS. CDR3 DNA sequence: TGTGCCAGCAACCAGAACACCGGGGAGCTGTTTTTT. It encodes CASNQNTGELFF.

This clonotype is a singleton in its sample. The CDR3 loop reads CSVEGRSGKLFF. The CDR3 DNA sequence: TGCAGCGTTGAGGGGCGCAGTGGAAAACTGTTTTTT. The chain has TRBV29-1 and TRBJ1-4; D may be TRBD1 (5 bases). Germline CDR1 SQVTM, CDR2 ANQGSEA. CDR3 size: 12 residues. V lost 3 bases to trimming and J lost 10 bases, with 12 bases between them. Looking up the rest from reference TRBV29-1 and TRBJ1-4 gives the full variable domain: SAVISQKPSRDICQRGTSLTIQCQVDSQVTMMFWYRQQPGQSLTLIATANQGSEATYESGFVIDKFPISRPNLTFSTLTVSNMSPEDSSIYLCSVEGRSGKLFFGSGTQLSVL.